The next 18 T cell receptor beta chains were all read from a single sample in a study of T cells in Graves' hyperthyroidism and ophthalmopathy. The investigators amplified TCR beta CDR3 regions from RNA transcripts. The HTBI primer set was used in a first-round RT-PCR of the TCR CDR3. TCRdb ran MiXCR on the multiplex PCR reads and lists one entry per CDR3 protein. Among tens of thousands of distinct CDR3 sequences listed, about 57% were seen once. The sequencing sample was made of blood. All receptors come from a woman between 55 and 75 years old with Graves' ophthalmopathy.

The chain recombines TRBV7-9 with TRBJ2-1, with 8 bases fitting TRBD2. Germline assignment: CDR1 SEHNR and CDR2 FQNEAQ (reference sequence). The CDR3 is made up of 15 amino acids. The V gene end was trimmed by 4 bases and the J gene end by 8 bases; junction bases not matched to a gene: 10. The DNA of the CDR3 is TGTGCCAGCAGCTCCAGGGGACTAGAAGTCCATGAGCAGTTCTTC. Its translation: CASSSRGLEVHEQFF.

This clonotype was observed many times. The junction differs from germline at one of its ends, possibly a read error. The chain has TRBV7-7 and TRBJ2-5; D gene ambiguous. This CDR3 spans 12 amino acids. The V gene's germline CDR1 is SSHAT and CDR2 FNYEAQ (reference sequence). The CDR3 protein is CASSLWGETQYF. Here the CDR3 DNA reads TGTGCTAGCAGCTTATGGGGAGAGACCCAGTACTTC.

In this sample, this clonotype turned up a few times. This chain uses TRBV20-1 with TRBJ1-2, with D maybe TRBD1 (6 bases). Trimming pared 2 bases from V and 0 bases from J, leaving 13 bases between. This CDR3 comprises 15 residues. Germline CDR1 is DFQATT and CDR2 is SNEGSKA (reference sequence). The CDR3 coding sequence is TGCAGTGCTAGACCGACGGGGGGGCCTAACTATGGCTACACCTTC. It encodes CSARPTGGPNYGYTF.

This chain links TRBV9 with TRBJ2-5, with D tentatively TRBD2 (5 bases). The CDR3 runs to 13 residues. The germline V gene has CDR1 SGDLS and CDR2 YYNGEE. The V and J ends lost 4 bases and 5 bases respectively, with 12 bases between them. This CDR3 reads CASSPHRRETQYF. For the CDR3, the DNA is TGTGCCAGCAGCCCCCACCGGAGGGAGACCCAGTACTTC.

This sequence joins TRBV20-1 and TRBJ2-5, with a tentative D call TRBD2 (6 bases). V was pared by 3 bases and J by 7 bases, with 12 bases between. CDR1 and CDR2 (germline): DFQATT, SNEGSKA (reference sequence). There are 12 residues in the CDR3. The CDR3 bases are TGCAGTGCTAGCGGGGACGGGGGGACCCAGTACTTC. This codes for CSASGDGGTQYF.

Details on this clonotype: This is likely a read error, given that the CDR3 carries no conserved phenylalanine or tryptophan at its end. The chain has TRBV19 and TRBJ2-5; D ambiguous. The CDR3 consists of 11 residues. Germline V gene data show CDR1 as LNHDA and CDR2 as SQIVND (reference sequence). CDR3 residues: CASSMGETQYL. CDR3 nucleotide sequence: TGCGCCAGTAGTATGGGGGAGACCCAGTACCTC.

This clonotype was picked up many times. This chain connects TRBV19 to TRBJ1-2; 8 nucleotides agree with TRBD1. CDR1 and CDR2 (germline): LNHDA, SQIVND (reference sequence). V was clipped by 7 bases and J by 7 bases; unmatched bases: 11. The CDR3 sequence is 14 residues long. Written as DNA, the CDR3 is TGTGCCAGTATCCCGACAGGGGCAAACGCTGGCTACACCTTC. Residues: CASIPTGANAGYTF.

This clonotype was recorded a few times. The chain carries TRBV6-5 and TRBJ1-1; D is undetermined. The length of the CDR3 is 14 residues. Trimming took off 2 bases at V and 3 bases at J, with 10 bases between the two ends. CDR1 and CDR2 from the germline V gene are MNHEY and SVGAGI. The chain's CDR3 is CASSYDFGDTEAFF. In DNA form, the CDR3 reads TGTGCCAGCAGTTACGATTTTGGGGACACTGAAGCTTTCTTT.

In its sample, this clonotype was seen many times. V gene TRBV7-9 combines with J gene TRBJ2-2; D possibly uses TRBD1 or TRBD2 (6 bases each). The CDR3 has 15 residues. The germline V gene encodes CDR1 SEHNR and CDR2 FQNEAQ (reference sequence). Trimming took 2 bases from V and 0 from J, leaving 7 bases between them. CDR3 sequence: CASSLRGANTGELFF. The CDR3 DNA reads TGTGCCAGCAGCTTAAGGGGGGCGAACACCGGGGAGCTGTTTTTT.

The chain couples TRBV10-3 to TRBJ2-1; 9 positions agree with TRBD2. From germline, CDR1 is ENHRY and CDR2 SYGVKD. V was clipped by 4 bases and J by 7 bases; unmatched bases: 11. The CDR3 totals 16 residues. The CDR3 coding sequence is TGTGCCATCAGTGTCCAGACTAGCGGAGGACTAAATGAGCAGTTCTTC. It specifies CAISVQTSGGLNEQFF.

The chain has TRBV5-8 and TRBJ1-2, with a tentative D call TRBD1 (5 bases). V gave up 5 bases and J gave up 6 bases, with 14 bases separating them. This CDR3 spans 13 amino acids. Germline CDR1 is SGHTS and CDR2 is YDEGEE. The CDR3 DNA sequence: TGTGCCAGCAGTTTGCGGGGGAGAAATGGCTACACCTTC. This encodes CASSLRGRNGYTF.

This clonotype appeared many times. The rearrangement joins TRBV5-1 to TRBJ2-5; 8 nucleotides align to TRBD2. V lost 2 bases, J lost 0 bases, and 6 bases stayed unmatched. CDR3 length: 16 residues. Germline CDR1 SGHRS, CDR2 YFSETQ. CDR3 in amino acids: CASSFSLAGNQETQYF. DNA of the CDR3: TGCGCCAGCAGCTTTTCCTTAGCGGGGAACCAAGAGACCCAGTACTTC.

The rearrangement joins TRBV25-1 to TRBJ2-3, with TRBD2 identical over 8 bases. The germline V gene has CDR1 MGHDK and CDR2 SYGVNS. With V trimmed by 6 bases and J by 0 bases, 8 bases remained unmatched. This CDR3 region has 16 residues. CDR3 protein: CASSDVRGVSTDTQYF. The CDR3 DNA is TGTGCCAGCAGCGATGTGCGGGGGGTTAGCACAGATACGCAGTATTTT.

The rearrangement joins TRBV11-3 to TRBJ2-1; TRBD2 aligns across 16 bases. The CDR3 has 18 residues. V lost 4 bases, J lost 3 bases, and 6 bases stayed unmatched. Germline V gene lookup returns CDR1 SGHNT and CDR2 YENEEA. Written as DNA, the CDR3 is TGTGCCAGCAGCTCGGGACTAGCGGGAGGGCCGATCTACAATGAGCAGTTCTTC. As protein: CASSSGLAGGPIYNEQFF.

The chain employs TRBV7-3 and TRBJ2-2, with TRBD1 as a possible D gene (6 bases). Deletions cut 5 bases from V and 2 bases from J, with 15 bases between. The CDR3 covers 16 residues. Germline CDR1 is SGHTA and CDR2 is FQGTGA. The CDR3 sequence is CASSAQGPGNTGELFF. The DNA of the CDR3 is TGTGCCAGCAGCGCACAGGGTCCTGGAAACACCGGGGAGCTGTTTTTT.

The chain employs TRBV19 and TRBJ2-1; 8 nucleotides line up with TRBD2. The CDR3 sequence is 15 residues long. The germline V gene encodes CDR1 LNHDA and CDR2 SQIVND (reference sequence). The ends lost 5 bases at V and 12 bases at J; junction bases unmatched: 15. The DNA for the CDR3 is TGTGCCAGTAGTCCCTGGGGTAGCGGGGCCGAATGGCAGTTCTTC. Its protein product is CASSPWGSGAEWQFF.

This clonotype showed up many times. This chain connects TRBV5-5 to TRBJ2-7; TRBD1 or TRBD2 may be the D gene (5 bases each). The V gene's germline CDR1 is SGHKS and CDR2 YYEKEE (reference sequence). CDR3 length equals 15 residues. V lost 4 bases and J 2 bases, leaving 16 bases between the germline ends. This CDR3 reads CASSLRDGRAYEQYF. The CDR3 coding sequence is TGTGCCAGCAGCCTAAGGGACGGAAGAGCCTACGAGCAGTACTTC. The entire variable domain, with the rest obtained from reference TRBV5-5 and TRBJ2-7, is as follows: DAGVTQSPTHLIKTRGQQVTLRCSPISGHKSVSWYQQVLGQGPQFIFQYYEKEERGRGNFPDRFSARQFPNYSSELNVNALLLGDSALYLCASSLRDGRAYEQYFGPGTRLTVT.

For this clonotype: Possible read error: a much larger clone is one base away. This chain links TRBV6-4 with TRBJ1-2; D possibly corresponds to TRBD1 (5 bases). Trimming shortened V by 2 bases and J by 4 bases, and 14 bases separated the two germline ends. Germline loops: CDR1 MRHNA, CDR2 SNTAGT. This CDR3 has 15 amino acids. CDR3 protein: CASSDVRGAGYGYTF. In DNA, the CDR3 is TGTGCCAGCAGTGACGTTCGGGGCGCGGGCTATGGCTACACCTTC.